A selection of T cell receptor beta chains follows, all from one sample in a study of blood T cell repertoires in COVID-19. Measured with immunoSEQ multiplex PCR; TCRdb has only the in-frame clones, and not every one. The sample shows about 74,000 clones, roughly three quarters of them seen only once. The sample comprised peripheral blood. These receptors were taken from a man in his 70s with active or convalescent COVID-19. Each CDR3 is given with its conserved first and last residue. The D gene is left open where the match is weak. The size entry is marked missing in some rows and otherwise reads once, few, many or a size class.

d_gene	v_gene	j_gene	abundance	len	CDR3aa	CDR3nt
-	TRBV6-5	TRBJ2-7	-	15	CASSYSYTEAYEQYF	TGTGCCAGCAGTTACTCGTACACCGAGGCATACGAGCAGTACTTC
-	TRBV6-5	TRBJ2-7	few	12	CASRTESYEQYF	TGTGCCAGCAGGACGGAGTCCTACGAGCAGTACTTC
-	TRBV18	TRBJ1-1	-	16	CASSPMVGRSNTEAFF	TGTGCCAGCTCACCTATGGTCGGCAGGTCGAACACTGAAGCTTTCTTT
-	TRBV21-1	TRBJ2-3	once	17	CASSKEEDRGTTDTQYF	TGTGCCAGCAGCAAGGAGGAGGACAGGGGTACCACAGATACGCAGTATTTT
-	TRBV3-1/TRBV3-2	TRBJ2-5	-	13	CASSPRAWETQYF	TGTGCCAGCAGCCCCAGGGCCTGGGAGACCCAGTACTTC
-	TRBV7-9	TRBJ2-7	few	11	CASSQIYEQYF	TGTGCCAGCAGCCAGATCTACGAGCAGTACTTC
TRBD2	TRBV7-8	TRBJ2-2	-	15	CASSWGGANTGELFF	TGTGCCAGCAGCTGGGGGGGTGCGAACACCGGGGAGCTGTTTTTT
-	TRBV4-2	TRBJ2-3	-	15	CASSQGGTPGNTQYF	TGTGCCAGCAGCCAAGGAGGGACTCCAGGGAATACGCAGTATTTT
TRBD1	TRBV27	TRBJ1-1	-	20	CASSSKPGTGVFEANTEAFF	TGTGCCAGCAGTTCAAAACCCGGGACAGGGGTTTTCGAAGCCAACACTGAAGCTTTCTTT
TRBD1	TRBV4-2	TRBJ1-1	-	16	CASSSTPGQGFTEAFF	TGTGCCAGCAGCTCCACTCCGGGACAGGGTTTCACTGAAGCTTTCTTT
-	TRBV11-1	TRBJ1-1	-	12	CASSLRGTEAFF	TGTGCCAGCAGCTTAAGGGGTACCGAAGCTTTCTTT
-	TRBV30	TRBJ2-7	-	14	CACSWGTLSYEQYF	TGTGCCTGTTCCTGGGGGACACTTAGCTACGAGCAGTACTTC
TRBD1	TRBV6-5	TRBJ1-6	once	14	CASSSARQGLTLHF	TGTGCCAGCAGTTCCGCCAGACAGGGATTAACCCTCCACTTT
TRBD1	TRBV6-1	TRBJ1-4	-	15	CASSDHTGGSEKLFF	TGTGCCAGCAGTGACCATACAGGGGGCAGTGAAAAACTGTTTTTT
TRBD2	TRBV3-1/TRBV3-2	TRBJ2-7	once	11	CASGGAYEQYF	TGTGCCAGCGGGGGGGCCTACGAGCAGTACTTC
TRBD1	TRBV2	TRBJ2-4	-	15	CASTWQRGTGSIQYF	TGTGCCAGCACCTGGCAGAGGGGGACAGGGAGCATTCAGTACTTC
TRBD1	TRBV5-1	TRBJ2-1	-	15	CASSSGTVSYNEQFF	TGCGCCAGCAGCTCCGGGACAGTCTCCTACAATGAGCAGTTCTTC
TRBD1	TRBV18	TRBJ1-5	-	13	CASRRTGNQPQHF	TGTGCCAGCAGACGGACAGGGAACCAGCCCCAGCATTTT
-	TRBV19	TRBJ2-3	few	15	CASNRGQGDTDTQYF	TGTGCCAGCAATCGGGGGCAGGGGGACACAGATACGCAGTATTTT
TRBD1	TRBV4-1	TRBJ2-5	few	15	CASSQVGQGLETQYF	TGCGCCAGCAGCCAAGTCGGACAGGGGTTGGAGACCCAGTACTTC
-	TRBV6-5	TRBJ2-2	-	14	CASSTGSRTGELFF	TGTGCCAGCAGTACAGGTTCGAGGACCGGGGAGCTGTTTTTT
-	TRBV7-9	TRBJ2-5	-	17	CASSLGVLEGHMETQYF	TGTGCCAGCAGCTTAGGAGTCCTTGAGGGACATATGGAGACCCAGTACTTC
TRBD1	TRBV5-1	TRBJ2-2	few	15	CASSSGTGGTGELFF	TGCGCCAGCAGTTCCGGGACAGGGGGCACCGGGGAGCTGTTTTTT
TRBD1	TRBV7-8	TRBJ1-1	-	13	CASSPGTGTEAFF	TGTGCCAGCAGCCCGGGGACAGGCACTGAAGCTTTCTTT
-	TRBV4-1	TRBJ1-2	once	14	CASSRDLLNYGYTF	TGCGCCAGCAGCCGGGACTTATTGAACTATGGCTACACCTTC
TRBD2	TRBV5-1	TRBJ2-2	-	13	CASSSSGEGELFF	TGCGCCAGCAGCTCTAGCGGGGAAGGGGAGCTGTTTTTT
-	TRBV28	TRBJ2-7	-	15	CASSEPRLSSYEQYF	TGTGCCAGCTCCGAACCCAGGTTAAGCTCCTACGAGCAGTACTTC
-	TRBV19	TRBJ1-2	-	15	CASSIGQAGKYGYTF	TGTGCCAGTAGTATAGGGCAAGCAGGGAAATATGGCTACACCTTC
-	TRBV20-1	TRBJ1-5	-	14	CSASLGAGNQPQHF	TGCAGTGCTAGTTTGGGGGCCGGCAATCAGCCCCAGCATTTT